The clone carrying this T cell receptor beta chain has only a few counts. The entry originates in a study of T cells in Graves' hyperthyroidism and ophthalmopathy. V gave up 3 bases and J gave up 6 bases, with 8 bases separating them. Looked up from germline, CDR1 is SQVTM and CDR2 is ANQGSEA. This CDR3 region has 12 residues. Amplification targeted TCR beta CDR3 regions from RNA transcripts. A set of HTBI primers served as the primers for a first-round RT-PCR of the TCR CDR3. TCRdb re-derived calls from the multiplex PCR reads in MiXCR, one entry per CDR3 protein. The sample comprises about 540,000 distinct CDR3 sequences, around 45% of which are singletons, and roughly 8.2% rests with the top ten.

Specimen: peripheral blood or thyroid tissue (not recorded which). This chain links TRBV29-1 with TRBJ2-2; D is perhaps TRBD2 (6 bases). The sequence came from a woman aged 18-30 years with Graves' hyperthyroidism. This chain's CDR3 is CSVDSGAGELFF. CDR3 bases: TGCAGCGTTGACTCGGGGGCCGGGGAGCTGTTTTTT.